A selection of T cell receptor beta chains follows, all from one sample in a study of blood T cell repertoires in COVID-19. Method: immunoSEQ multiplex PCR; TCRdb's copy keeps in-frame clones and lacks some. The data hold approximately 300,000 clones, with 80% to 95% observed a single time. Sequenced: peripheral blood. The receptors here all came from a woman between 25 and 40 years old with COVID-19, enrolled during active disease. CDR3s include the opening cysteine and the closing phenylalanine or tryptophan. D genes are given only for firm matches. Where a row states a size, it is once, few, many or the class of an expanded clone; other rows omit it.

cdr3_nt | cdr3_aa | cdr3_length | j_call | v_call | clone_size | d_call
TGTGCCAGCAGTACCTACTGGGCCAAAAACATTCAGTACTTC | CASSTYWAKNIQYF | 14 | TRBJ2-4 | TRBV28 | once | .
TGTGCCTGGAGTGTCGGGGGGATTGGGACTGAAGCTTTCTTT | CAWSVGGIGTEAFF | 14 | TRBJ1-1 | TRBV30 | . | .
TGTGCCAGCAGTTACACAGGCCCCTCTGGAAACACCATATATTTT | CASSYTGPSGNTIYF | 15 | TRBJ1-3 | TRBV6-6 | few | .
TGTGCCAGTAGTCCTCGGACTAGCCGCGAGCAGTACTTC | CASSPRTSREQYF | 13 | TRBJ2-7 | TRBV19 | . | TRBD2
TGTGCCAGCAGCTCCTTAACGGGGGAGACCCAGTACTTC | CASSSLTGETQYF | 13 | TRBJ2-5 | TRBV11-3 | . | .
TGTGCCAGTAGTCTGCCGGGACAGGGATCCCACGAGCAGTACTTC | CASSLPGQGSHEQYF | 15 | TRBJ2-7 | TRBV19 | . | TRBD1
TGTGCCAGCAGTAACAGGGAGGGTCAGCCCCAGCATTTT | CASSNREGQPQHF | 13 | TRBJ1-5 | TRBV12-3/TRBV12-4 | . | .
TGTGCTAGCACGAGAAGAGGGCAAGAGACCCAGTACTTC | CASTRRGQETQYF | 13 | TRBJ2-5 | TRBV12-3/TRBV12-4 | . | .
TGTGCCAGCAGTTACTCGAGACAGGGGCGCGCCTATGGCTACACCTTC | CASSYSRQGRAYGYTF | 16 | TRBJ1-2 | TRBV6-5 | . | TRBD1
TGCAGCGTTAATGGCAGGGACAGCTCCTACGAGCAGTACTTC | CSVNGRDSSYEQYF | 14 | TRBJ2-7 | TRBV29-1 | once | TRBD1
TGTGCCAGCAGTCTGCCTTCTTTTGGAGGGGGCGTAGTTGAAGCTTTCTTT | CASSLPSFGGGVVEAFF | 17 | TRBJ1-1 | TRBV27 | . | TRBD1
TGTGCCAGTAGTATGATGGGGACAGATTATGGCTACACCTTC | CASSMMGTDYGYTF | 14 | TRBJ1-2 | TRBV19 | . | TRBD1
TGCAGCGTGTACAGGGGGAACACTGAAGCTTTCTTT | CSVYRGNTEAFF | 12 | TRBJ1-1 | TRBV29-1 | . | TRBD1
TGCGCCAGCAGTTCATTTCAGGGGGCCTCCTACAATGAGCAGTTCTTC | CASSSFQGASYNEQFF | 16 | TRBJ2-1 | TRBV10-1 | . | TRBD1
TGTGCCAGCAGCCAGGGGTTCACTGAAGCTTTCTTT | CASSQGFTEAFF | 12 | TRBJ1-1 | TRBV7-9 | . | .
TGTGCCAGCAGTGCTAGCGGGACCCACAATGAGCAGTTCTTC | CASSASGTHNEQFF | 14 | TRBJ2-1 | TRBV6-4 | . | TRBD2
TGTGCCATCAGTGAGTCCCCCTCAGGGGGCGGCTACACCTTC | CAISESPSGGGYTF | 14 | TRBJ1-2 | TRBV10-3 | . | TRBD1
TGCGCCAGCAGCCGCATGACAGGGGAGACCCAGTACTTC | CASSRMTGETQYF | 13 | TRBJ2-5 | TRBV4-1 | . | TRBD1
TGTGCCAGCAGCCGTGAGGGACAGGCTAACTATGGCTACACCTTC | CASSREGQANYGYTF | 15 | TRBJ1-2 | TRBV9 | once | TRBD1
TGTGCCAGCAGCCTGACTAGCGGGAGAGATGAGCAGTTCTTC | CASSLTSGRDEQFF | 14 | TRBJ2-1 | TRBV9 | . | TRBD2
TGTGCCTGGAGTGTTGGGGCAGGGCATGGCTACACCTTC | CAWSVGAGHGYTF | 13 | TRBJ1-2 | TRBV30 | . | .
TGTGCCATCAGTGAGTCTGCGGCAGGGCATGACACCGGGGAGCTGTTTTTT | CAISESAAGHDTGELFF | 17 | TRBJ2-2 | TRBV10-3 | . | .
TGTGCCAGCAGCCAAGACAGGGGCGAGGGCTACACCTTC | CASSQDRGEGYTF | 13 | TRBJ1-2 | TRBV2 | . | TRBD1
TGTGCCAGCAGTTACCAGGGGACAGGAACCCACGAGCAGTACTTC | CASSYQGTGTHEQYF | 15 | TRBJ2-7 | TRBV6-5 | . | TRBD1
TGTGCCAGCACTCCAGGGGACCGAACCTACGAGCAGTACTTC | CASTPGDRTYEQYF | 14 | TRBJ2-7 | TRBV4-2 | . | .
TGTGCCAGCAGCTCGGGACATCTCTATGGCTACACCTTC | CASSSGHLYGYTF | 13 | TRBJ1-2 | TRBV5-6 | . | .
TGTGCCAGCGCGGGAGGTCCCACAGATACGCAGTATTTT | CASAGGPTDTQYF | 13 | TRBJ2-3 | TRBV27 | once | TRBD2
TGTGCCAGCTCTCCTCTCGGACAGGGCTACGAGCAGTACTTC | CASSPLGQGYEQYF | 14 | TRBJ2-7 | TRBV18 | . | TRBD1
TGTGCCAGCGGCGGACAGGGGGCCGCTGAAGCTTTCTTT | CASGGQGAAEAFF | 13 | TRBJ1-1 | TRBV2 | . | TRBD1
TGCAGCGTTGAGGGGGGGACAGGAGATGGGACTGAAGCTTTCTTT | CSVEGGTGDGTEAFF | 15 | TRBJ1-1 | TRBV29-1 | . | TRBD1
TGTGCCAGCAGCCCCGCCCGGGGGGAGTCCCGGAACACTGAAGCTTTCTTT | CASSPARGESRNTEAFF | 17 | TRBJ1-1 | TRBV5-4 | once | .
TGTGCCTGGAACCGGGACAGGTTCCACAATGAGCAGTTCTTC | CAWNRDRFHNEQFF | 14 | TRBJ2-1 | TRBV30 | . | TRBD1
TGTGCCAGCTCACCAACCGGGACAGGGTACGAGCAGTACTTC | CASSPTGTGYEQYF | 14 | TRBJ2-7 | TRBV18 | . | TRBD1
TGTGCCAGCAGCTTAGGGGGTCTGGGGACAGATAATGAAAAACTGTTTTTT | CASSLGGLGTDNEKLFF | 17 | TRBJ1-4 | TRBV7-2 | . | TRBD1
TGTGCCAGCAGCTCCATTGGACAGGGGAAGGGGACCGGGGAGCTGTTTTTT | CASSSIGQGKGTGELFF | 17 | TRBJ2-2 | TRBV27 | . | TRBD1
TGTGCCAGCAGCCAAAGACTAGCGGGAGAGAACACCGGGGAGCTGTTTTTT | CASSQRLAGENTGELFF | 17 | TRBJ2-2 | TRBV4-2 | . | TRBD2
TGTGCCAGCAGTCCCGGACAGGGTTGGGATCAGCCCCAGCATTTT | CASSPGQGWDQPQHF | 15 | TRBJ1-5 | TRBV27 | . | TRBD1
TGTGCCAGCAGCTTAGCGGAGGGATCGGGCACTGAAGCTTTCTTT | CASSLAEGSGTEAFF | 15 | TRBJ1-1 | TRBV11-2 | . | .
TGCGCCAGCAGCATCGGGTCGACGACGAACGAGCAGTACTTC | CASSIGSTTNEQYF | 14 | TRBJ2-7 | TRBV5-1 | . | .
TGCGCCAGCAGTGACGGATTGAGCGGGTGGTCCTACGAGCAGTACTTC | CASSDGLSGWSYEQYF | 16 | TRBJ2-7 | TRBV10-2 | . | .
TGTGCCAGTAGTAAGGGACTAGCAGTTCACGAGCAGTACTTC | CASSKGLAVHEQYF | 14 | TRBJ2-7 | TRBV19 | . | TRBD2
TGTGCCAGCAGCTTAAGGAGGGATCTCAATGAGCAGTTCTTC | CASSLRRDLNEQFF | 14 | TRBJ2-1 | TRBV7-8 | . | .
TGTGCCAGCAGTACTCGGACTAGCGGGAGAGGCAGTGAGCAGTTCTTC | CASSTRTSGRGSEQFF | 16 | TRBJ2-1 | TRBV28 | . | TRBD2
TGCGCCAGCAGTGACTTACTCGGCGGAGCGAACACCGGGGAGCTGTTTTTT | CASSDLLGGANTGELFF | 17 | TRBJ2-2 | TRBV10-1 | . | .